The present T cell receptor beta chain was sequenced within a study of cytomegalovirus exposure and HLA in healthy donors. Both 60 Vbeta primers and 13 Jbeta primers went into the PCR. This table comes from immunoSEQ multiplex PCR, and its TCRdb copy is limited to in-frame clones, with some not included. The sample includes under 300,000 clones, 80% to 90% seen only once; the top ten take about 2%. The CDR3 has 13 residues. Germline-derived CDR1 and CDR2 are SGHTA and FQGTGA. Trimming removed 5 bases from V and 3 bases from J, with 10 bases in between. This rearrangement joins TRBV7-3 to TRBJ1-1, with a tentative D call TRBD1 (6 bases). The sequenced material came from PBMCs. The clonotype was recovered from a middle-aged woman in good health and CMV-seropositive. CDR3 coding DNA: TGTGCCAGCAGCGAACAGGGTTACACTGAAGCTTTCTTT. Its protein product is CASSEQGYTEAFF.